The present TCR beta chain was sequenced within a study of preoperative IRX-2 immunotherapy in early breast cancer. Only in-frame clones appear in the TCRdb table, and some are missing; sequencing was by immunoSEQ multiplex PCR. The sample carries tens of thousands of clones, almost 90% recorded once. CDR1 and CDR2 from the germline V gene are SGHTA and FQGNSA. The CDR3 consists of 17 residues. V trimming: 4 bases; J trimming: 1 base; junction bases outside the gene matches: 7. The treatment was: preoperative locoregional IRX-2 cytokine immunotherapy. Preoperative locoregional IRX-2 cytokine immunotherapy was tested in the phase Ib source study.

The sample here was taken from a patient treated with IRX-2 immunotherapy. The source of this sequence is a human donor with breast cancer. This chain uses TRBV7-2 with TRBJ2-1, with 10 bases matching TRBD2. DNA for the CDR3: TGTGCCAGCAGCTACCCTAGCGGGGGTGTATCCTACAATGAGCAGTTCTTC. This gives the protein CASSYPSGGVSYNEQFF. The whole variable domain, remainder taken from reference TRBV7-2 and TRBJ2-1, is GAGVSQSPSNKVTEKGKDVELRCDPISGHTALYWYRQSLGQGLEFLIYFQGNSAPDKSGLPSDRFSAERTGGSVSTLTIQRTQQEDSAVYLCASSYPSGGVSYNEQFFGPGTRLTVL.